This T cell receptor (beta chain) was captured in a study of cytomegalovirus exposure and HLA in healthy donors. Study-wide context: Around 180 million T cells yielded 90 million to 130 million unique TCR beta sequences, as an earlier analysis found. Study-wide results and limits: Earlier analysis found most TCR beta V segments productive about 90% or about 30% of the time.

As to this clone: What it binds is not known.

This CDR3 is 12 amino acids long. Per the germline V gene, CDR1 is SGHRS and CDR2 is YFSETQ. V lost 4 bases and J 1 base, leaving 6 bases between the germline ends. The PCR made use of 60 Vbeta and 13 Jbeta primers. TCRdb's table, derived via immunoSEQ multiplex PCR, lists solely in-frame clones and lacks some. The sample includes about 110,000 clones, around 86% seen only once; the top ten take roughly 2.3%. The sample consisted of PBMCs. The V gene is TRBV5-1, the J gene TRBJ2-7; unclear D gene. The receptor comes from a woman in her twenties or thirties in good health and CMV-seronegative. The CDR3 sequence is CASSDKSYEQYF. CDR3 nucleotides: TGCGCCAGCAGCGACAAGTCCTACGAGCAGTACTTC.